Presented here are 13 T cell receptor beta chains from one specimen sequenced in a study of T-cell reconstitution after alpha-beta-depleted transplantation in children. Using unique molecular identifiers, the investigators prepared the TCRbeta library. From the PCR reads, TCRdb called clonotypes with MiXCR, one entry per CDR3 protein. This repertoire shows approximately 390,000 distinct CDR3 sequences, roughly a tenth found once; its top ten account for roughly 5.1%. Sample: PBMCs from the stem cell graft donor, taken from the stem cell graft. Source of these receptors: a human donor who donated a stem cell graft to a child with acute myeloid leukemia.

Details on this clonotype: A junction end diverges from the germline sequence, so it may reflect a read error. V usage is TRBV7-2 and J usage is TRBJ2-4; possible D gene TRBD1, 5 bases. The CDR3 extends over 13 amino acids. Germline CDR1 SGHTA, CDR2 FQGNSA. The CDR3 nucleotides are TGTGCCAGCAGCCAGGGCCAGGGCTACATGCAGTACTTC. Translating it yields CASSQGQGYMQYF.

The V gene is TRBV5-1, the J gene TRBJ2-5; maybe TRBD1 (6 bases). The length of the CDR3 is 15 residues. Germline V gene lookup returns CDR1 SGHRS and CDR2 YFSETQ. Trimming took off 0 bases at V and 5 bases at J, with 14 bases between the two ends. The CDR3 nucleotides read TGCGCCAGCAGCTTGGATCTGGGGGCCGGGGAGACCCAGTACTTC. This codes for CASSLDLGAGETQYF.

The chain has TRBV27 and TRBJ2-5; 10 nucleotides agree with TRBD2. The CDR3 length is 17 residues. Trimming at V came to 3 bases and at J to 7 bases, leaving 14 bases not matched to a gene. The V gene's germline CDR1 is MNHEY and CDR2 SMNVEV (reference sequence). CDR3 bases: TGTGCCAGCAGTTTGGCTGGAGGTCTAGCGGGGGCGGGGACCCAGTACTTC. Translating gives CASSLAGGLAGAGTQYF.

There are a few counts of this clonotype. This sequence joins TRBV27 and TRBJ1-1, with 7 bases matching TRBD1. Germline V gene data show CDR1 as MNHEY and CDR2 as SMNVEV (reference sequence). The junction had 5 bases not matched to a gene; V was cut back by 5 bases and J by 2 bases. The CDR3 extends over 14 amino acids. The CDR3 sequence: CASSMGQINTEAFF. CDR3 DNA sequence: TGTGCCAGCAGTATGGGACAGATTAACACTGAAGCTTTCTTT.

In its sample, this clonotype was seen a few times. The J gene is TRBJ2-1, the V gene TRBV27, with 9 bases matching TRBD2. V lost 5 bases and J lost 4; bases outside the gene matches: 9. The CDR3 contains 16 residues. Germline CDR1 and CDR2: MNHEY and SMNVEV (reference sequence). The CDR3 coding sequence is TGTGCCAGCAGTGTCCTTGGCGGGGGGGCGTACAATGAGCAGTTCTTC. Its protein product is CASSVLGGGAYNEQFF.

As concerns this clonotype: A much larger clone is a single base away; this may be a read error. The V call is TRBV20-1, the J call TRBJ2-1; D tentatively fits TRBD1 or TRBD2 (5 bases each). Germline V lookup: CDR1 DFQATT, CDR2 SNEGSKA (reference sequence). CDR3 length equals 15 residues. The CDR3 is CSARDPRGTYNVQFF. Written as DNA, the CDR3 is TGCAGTGCGAGGGACCCCCGAGGCACCTACAATGTGCAGTTCTTC.

This clonotype was seen a few times. The V call is TRBV11-2, the J call TRBJ1-1; weak D call: TRBD1 (5 bases). Trimming cost V 5 bases and J 0 bases, with 22 bases left between them. The germline V gene has CDR1 SGHAT and CDR2 FQNNGV. The length of the CDR3 is 18 residues. The CDR3 reads CASSQVGRVRYMNTEAFF. The CDR3 coding sequence is TGTGCCAGCAGCCAGGTTGGCAGGGTCAGGTATATGAACACTGAAGCTTTCTTT.

The rearrangement links TRBV12-3 or TRBV12-4 to TRBJ1-6; TRBD1 might be the D (5 bases). Trimming stripped 4 bases from V and 8 bases from J, with 15 bases between. The length of the CDR3 is 15 residues. CDR3 loop: CASSSLGVGDSPLHF. In DNA form, the CDR3 reads TGTGCCAGCAGTTCATTGGGGGTGGGGGATTCACCCCTCCACTTT.

The chain carries TRBV5-1 and TRBJ2-2; D might be TRBD1 (7 bases). Germline V CDR1 and CDR2: SGHRS, YFSETQ. Trimming shortened V by 4 bases and J by 4 bases, and 14 bases separated the two germline ends. The CDR3 runs 15 residues. The chain's CDR3 is CASSPQGGGTGELFF. The CDR3 DNA reads as TGCGCCAGCAGCCCGCAGGGGGGCGGCACCGGGGAGCTGTTTTTT. Full variable domain (remainder filled in from reference TRBV5-1 and TRBJ2-2): KAGVTQTPRYLIKTRGQQVTLSCSPISGHRSVSWYQQTPGQGLQFLFEYFSETQRNKGNFPGRFSGRQFSNSRSEMNVSTLELGDSALYLCASSPQGGGTGELFFGEGSRLTVL.

This clonotype showed up just once. The chain has TRBV9 and TRBJ2-2, with D perhaps TRBD2 (5 bases). Germline V gives CDR1 SGDLS, CDR2 YYNGEE. V lost 3 bases to trimming and J lost 4 bases, with 13 bases between them. The CDR3 has 15 residues. CDR3 coding DNA: TGTGCCAGCAGCGCTGGACTGGGATCCACCGGGGAGCTGTTTTTT. It yields the protein CASSAGLGSTGELFF.

This clonotype was counted a few times. This chain connects TRBV5-1 to TRBJ1-1; tentative D call: TRBD1 (6 bases). Trimming took off 4 bases at V and 5 bases at J, with 18 bases between the two ends. Germline CDR1 SGHRS, CDR2 YFSETQ. The CDR3 contains 15 residues. CDR3 loop: CASSALQGSVTEAFF. CDR3 coding DNA: TGCGCCAGCAGCGCCCTACAGGGATCGGTGACTGAAGCTTTCTTT. Combining the CDR3 with reference TRBV5-1 and TRBJ1-1 gives the whole variable domain KAGVTQTPRYLIKTRGQQVTLSCSPISGHRSVSWYQQTPGQGLQFLFEYFSETQRNKGNFPGRFSGRQFSNSRSEMNVSTLELGDSALYLCASSALQGSVTEAFFGQGTRLTVV.

There are a few counts of this clonotype. The chain recombines TRBV19 with TRBJ2-2; tentative D call: TRBD2 (6 bases). This CDR3 region has 17 residues. The V end lost 4 bases, the J end lost 0 bases, and 15 bases lay between the germline ends. Germline V gene data show CDR1 as LNHDA and CDR2 as SQIVND (reference sequence). The chain's CDR3 is CASSTLLAGTNTGELFF. CDR3 sequence (DNA): TGTGCCAGTAGTACCCTACTAGCAGGAACGAACACCGGGGAGCTGTTTTTT.

The sample holds one count of this clonotype. CDR3 region: CASSGYGLIETQYF. The CDR3 region has the DNA TGTGCCAGCAGTGGGTACGGGTTGATAGAGACCCAGTACTTC. This chain links TRBV2 with TRBJ2-5; D is uncertain. This CDR3 has 14 residues. V was trimmed by 4 bases and J by 4 bases, leaving 13 bases between them. CDR1 and CDR2 (germline): SNHLY, FYNNEI.